These 5 T cell receptor beta chains share one sample of origin, sequenced in a study of T cell responses to AZD1222 COVID-19 vaccine. Assay used: immunoSEQ multiplex PCR; TCRdb lists only in-frame clones, some missing. The sample shows fewer than 150,000 clones, around 92% of them seen only once. This material consisted of peripheral blood, taken 28 days after the second AZD1222 dose. The receptors derive from an adult who received the AZD1222 COVID-19 vaccine.

This clone was recorded once. Other DNA variants within this sample encode the same CDR3. The gene calls are TRBV27 and TRBJ2-7; tentatively, D is TRBD2 (6 bases). Germline assignment: CDR1 MNHEY and CDR2 SMNVEV (reference sequence). The CDR3 runs 14 residues. V lost 6 bases and J lost 4, with 16 bases in between. The CDR3 coding sequence is TGTGCCAGCAGCCTCAGCGGGTCACGGTACGAGCAGTACTTC. Residues: CASSLSGSRYEQYF.

The V call is TRBV9, the J call TRBJ2-3; D may be TRBD2 (5 bases). The CDR3 runs to 15 residues. Germline CDR1 reads SGDLS; CDR2 reads YYNGEE. Deletions cut 0 bases from V and 3 bases from J, with 11 bases between. CDR3 DNA: TGTGCCAGCAGCGTAGTAGATTCGGGGACAGATACGCAGTATTTT. Translating it yields CASSVVDSGTDTQYF.

The gene calls are TRBV7-2 and TRBJ2-7; D remains unclear. The CDR3 has 14 residues. V lost 4 bases to trimming and J lost 3 bases, with 13 bases between them. Germline V lookup: CDR1 SGHTA, CDR2 FQGNSA. CDR3 in DNA: TGTGCCAGCAGCTACGACTTGTTAAACTACGAGCAGTACTTC. It codes for CASSYDLLNYEQYF.

V gene TRBV6-6 combines with J gene TRBJ1-5; 12 nucleotides line up with TRBD1. Germline assignment: CDR1 MNHNY and CDR2 SVGAGI (reference sequence). The CDR3 is 16 residues long. J gave up 0 bases and V 7 bases, and 4 bases lay outside the gene matches. In nucleotides, the CDR3 is TGTGCCAGCACGCGGGACAGGGGGCTTAGCAATCAGCCCCAGCATTTT. It translates to CASTRDRGLSNQPQHF.

The rearrangement links TRBV7-8 to TRBJ2-1; 10 nucleotides agree with TRBD2. This CDR3 is 17 amino acids long. Germline V gives CDR1 SGHVS, CDR2 FQNEAQ. V shed 7 bases, J shed 2 bases, and the junction held 11 bases outside the gene matches. The CDR3 DNA reads TGTGCCAGCAACCCACTAGGTCTAGCGGGGGCCTACAATGAGCAGTTCTTC. The encoded protein is CASNPLGLAGAYNEQFF.